Presented here are 20 T cell receptor beta chains from one specimen sequenced in a study of T cell responses to AZD1222 COVID-19 vaccine (dated by TCRdb to the early 2020s). The time point label on this specimen signifies: about 28 days (+/-7) after the second vaccine dose. The library was built by means of the immunoSEQ multiplex PCR assay. Drawn from immuneACCESS, this table holds only the in-frame rearrangements with V and J called that TCRdb kept. Clones are partly lost; checked studies trace under half to an unresolved V gene and leave the rest unexplained. The sample profile shows about 120,000 clones; more than 85% of them were found once. The ten most abundant clones make up approximately 2.9% of the sample. Here the sequenced sample was peripheral blood, taken 28 days after the second AZD1222 dose. The receptors shown here come from an adult who received the AZD1222 COVID-19 vaccine.

This sequence joins TRBV6-5 and TRBJ1-3, with 7 nucleotides matching TRBD1. The CDR3 extends over 15 amino acids. CDR1 and CDR2 from the germline V gene are MNHEY and SVGAGI. Trimming removed 1 base from V and 4 bases from J; junction bases left unmatched: 4. The CDR3 nucleotides are TGTGCCAGCAGTTACTACAGGGGAAGGGGAAACACCATATATTTT. Translated, it gives CASSYYRGRGNTIYF.

V usage is TRBV2 and J usage is TRBJ1-5; TRBD1 matches 8 bases. The length of the CDR3 is 14 residues. Germline lookup yields CDR1 SNHLY and CDR2 FYNNEI. V shed 4 bases and J 4 bases; nucleotides not matched to a gene: 3. The CDR3 sequence is CASSVRQGNQPQHF. In DNA form, the CDR3 reads TGTGCCAGCAGTGTGCGACAGGGGAATCAGCCCCAGCATTTT.

V and J are TRBV7-9 and TRBJ1-2; tentative D call: TRBD1 (5 bases). V was cut by 6 bases and J by 5 bases, with 19 bases left in between. Looked up from germline, CDR1 is SEHNR and CDR2 is FQNEAQ (reference sequence). CDR3 length: 15 residues. The CDR3 loop is CASSRLTVQTYGYTF. Written as DNA, the CDR3 is TGTGCCAGCAGTCGCTTGACAGTACAGACGTATGGCTACACCTTC.

The rearrangement links TRBV5-6 to TRBJ2-1; D uncertain. Germline V lookup: CDR1 SGHDT, CDR2 YYEEEE. The germline V and J ends were trimmed by 0 bases and 4 bases, with 14 bases remaining between them. The CDR3 extends over 16 amino acids. CDR3 sequence (DNA): TGTGCCAGCAGCTTGGATGTGGGCCGTATTTACAATGAGCAGTTCTTC. Its protein is CASSLDVGRIYNEQFF.

The V call is TRBV6-2 or TRBV6-3, the J call TRBJ1-2; TRBD1 aligns across 7 bases. The V gene end was trimmed by 4 bases and the J gene end by 2 bases; junction bases not matched to a gene: 7. From germline, CDR1 is MNHEY and CDR2 SVGEGT. This CDR3 region has 15 residues. DNA of the CDR3: TGTGCCAGCAGTTTGACAGGGTTGGGAAACTATGGCTACACCTTC. Protein product: CASSLTGLGNYGYTF.

This clone was seen a handful of times. The chain combines TRBV19 with TRBJ1-5; D not resolved. Germline V gives CDR1 LNHDA, CDR2 SQIVND (reference sequence). With 3 bases removed from V and 4 bases from J, the gap between germline ends came to 16 bases. The CDR3 is made up of 16 amino acids. CDR3 DNA sequence: TGTGCCAGTAGTATCATTAGCTCCCGGCGGAATCAGCCCCAGCATTTT. It encodes CASSIISSRRNQPQHF.

The CDR3 loop reads CAISDSTVRETQYF. As DNA, the CDR3 is TGTGCCATCAGTGACTCGACAGTAAGAGAGACCCAGTACTTC. This sequence joins TRBV10-3 and TRBJ2-5, with D perhaps matching TRBD1 (5 bases). The V end was cut by 3 bases, the J end by 4 bases, with 12 bases between. CDR3 length: 14 amino acids. CDR1 is ENHRY and CDR2 is SYGVKD in the germline V gene.

The chain is built from TRBV18 and TRBJ1-5, with D hard to call. The V end was cut by 6 bases, the J end by 4 bases, with 10 bases between. The CDR3 runs 13 residues. Germline V gene data show CDR1 as KGHSH and CDR2 as LQKENI. CDR3: CASSTGENQPQHF. The CDR3 DNA reads as TGTGCCAGCTCTACTGGAGAGAATCAGCCCCAGCATTTT. The whole variable domain, remainder taken from reference TRBV18 and TRBJ1-5, is NAGVMQNPRHLVRRRGQEARLRCSPMKGHSHVYWYRQLPEEGLKFMVYLQKENIIDESGMPKERFSAEFPKEGPSILRIQQVVRGDSAAYFCASSTGENQPQHFGDGTRLSIL.

The CDR3 DNA sequence: TGTGCCAGCAGTTACTCGAATATCTATGGCTACACCTTC. Its translation: CASSYSNIYGYTF. The rearrangement links TRBV6-2 or TRBV6-3 to TRBJ1-2; D is unresolved. Germline V gives CDR1 MNHEY, CDR2 SVGEGT. V dropped 0 bases and J dropped 4 bases, with 6 bases sitting between them. The CDR3 extends over 13 amino acids.

Written as DNA, the CDR3 is TGTGCCAGCAGCTTACTGGACAGGGGCGGAAACACCATATATTTT. Its protein is CASSLLDRGGNTIYF. The chain combines TRBV13 with TRBJ1-3; 9 bases fit TRBD1. Germline CDR1 PRHDT, CDR2 FYEKMQ (reference sequence). Trimming took 2 bases from V and 4 from J; bases not matched to a gene: 3. This CDR3 comprises 15 residues.

The V and J genes are TRBV28 and TRBJ2-1, with TRBD1 matching 7 bases. V was clipped by 5 bases and J by 7 bases; unmatched bases: 14. Germline V gene lookup returns CDR1 MDHEN and CDR2 SYDVKM. The length of the CDR3 is 16 residues. The DNA of the CDR3 is TGTGCCAGCAGTCCGCCGCCTAGGACAGGCCATAATGAGCAGTTCTTC. It encodes CASSPPPRTGHNEQFF. Based on the CDR3 plus reference TRBV28 and TRBJ2-1, the full variable domain is DVKVTQSSRYLVKRTGEKVFLECVQDMDHENMFWYRQDPGLGLRLIYFSYDVKMKEKGDIPEGYSVSREKKERFSLILESASTNQTSMYLCASSPPPRTGHNEQFFGPGTRLTVL.

V usage is TRBV3-1 (or the pseudogene TRBV3-2) and J usage is TRBJ1-2; D gene unclear. V dropped 0 bases and J dropped 5 bases, with 10 bases sitting between them. The CDR3 length is 14 residues. CDR1 LGHDT and CDR2 YNNKEL come from the germline V gene (reference sequence). CDR3 bases: TGTGCCAGCAGCCAAGATCGGTCATTATATGGCTACACCTTC. Its translation: CASSQDRSLYGYTF.

The chain combines TRBV6-5 with TRBJ2-7, with a tentative D call TRBD2 (6 bases). Trimming stripped 0 bases from V and 6 bases from J, with 12 bases between. Germline CDR1 MNHEY, CDR2 SVGAGI. The CDR3 contains 14 residues. The CDR3 DNA is TGTGCCAGCAGTTACTCGGAGGGGCCATCCGAGCAGTACTTC. Amino acid sequence: CASSYSEGPSEQYF.

This clone was seen more than once but under ten times. V and J are TRBV5-1 and TRBJ2-7; TRBD1 aligns across 7 bases. The V segment lost 0 bases and the J segment 5 bases; nucleotides outside the gene matches: 5. The germline CDR1 and CDR2 sequences are SGHRS and YFSETQ. This CDR3 is 14 amino acids long. The CDR3 sequence is CASSLGDRDHEQYF. In DNA form, the CDR3 reads TGCGCCAGCAGCTTGGGTGACAGGGACCACGAGCAGTACTTC. The full variable domain, with the rest looked up from reference TRBV5-1 and TRBJ2-7, is KAGVTQTPRYLIKTRGQQVTLSCSPISGHRSVSWYQQTPGQGLQFLFEYFSETQRNKGNFPGRFSGRQFSNSRSEMNVSTLELGDSALYLCASSLGDRDHEQYFGPGTRLTVT.

The chain links TRBV5-4 to TRBJ1-3; TRBD1 might be the D (5 bases). Trimming cost V 0 bases and J 0 bases, with 7 bases left between them. Germline CDR1 reads SGHNT; CDR2 reads YYREEE (reference sequence). This CDR3 contains 15 residues. The CDR3 bases are TGTGCCAGCAGCTTGGGAGGGGCCTCTGGAAACACCATATATTTT. It specifies CASSLGGASGNTIYF. Combining the CDR3 with reference TRBV5-4 and TRBJ1-3 gives the whole variable domain ETGVTQSPTHLIKTRGQQVTLRCSSQSGHNTVSWYQQALGQGPQFIFQYYREEENGRGNFPPRFSGLQFPNYSSELNVNALELDDSALYLCASSLGGASGNTIYFGEGSWLTVV.

V and J are TRBV5-6 and TRBJ1-2, with a possible D match to TRBD1 (6 bases). Germline lookup yields CDR1 SGHDT and CDR2 YYEEEE. Trimming left V 0 bases short and J 4 bases short, with 13 bases between. The CDR3 has 15 residues. Here the CDR3 reads CASSLAGGSSYGYTF. CDR3 DNA sequence: TGTGCCAGCAGCTTGGCCGGGGGCTCTTCCTATGGCTACACCTTC.

The CDR3 coding sequence is TGTGCCAGCAGCCCTCCCCTCGGGACTAGCGATCACGAGCAGTACTTC. This sequence encodes CASSPPLGTSDHEQYF. This chain connects TRBV9 to TRBJ2-7; TRBD2 matches at 10 bases. J lost 5 bases, V lost 4 bases, and 12 bases had no gene match. The CDR3 length is 16 residues. Germline CDR1 reads SGDLS; CDR2 reads YYNGEE.

The gene calls are TRBV28 and TRBJ2-3; D possibly matches TRBD1 or TRBD2 (5 bases each). The CDR3 runs to 19 residues. The V gene's germline CDR1 is MDHEN and CDR2 SYDVKM. The V end lost 1 base, the J end lost 5 bases, and 25 bases lay between the germline ends. The CDR3 loop is CASSLLWGGAGRIRDTQYF. CDR3 nucleotide sequence: TGTGCCAGCAGTTTATTATGGGGTGGGGCAGGGAGAATTAGAGATACGCAGTATTTT.

The chain uses TRBV30 and TRBJ2-1; 8 bases map to TRBD2. Germline trimming cut 4 bases from V and 0 bases from J; bases unmatched to any gene: 5. Germline CDR1 reads GTSNPN; CDR2 reads SVGIG (reference sequence). CDR3 size: 15 residues. CDR3 nucleotide sequence: TGTGCCTGGAAGGTAGCGGGGAGCTCCTACAATGAGCAGTTCTTC. Amino acids: CAWKVAGSSYNEQFF. Full variable domain (remainder filled in from reference TRBV30 and TRBJ2-1): SQTIHQWPATLVQPVGSPLSLECTVEGTSNPNLYWYRQAAGRGLQLLFYSVGIGQISSEVPQNLSASRPQDRQFILSSKKLLLSDSGFYLCAWKVAGSSYNEQFFGPGTRLTVL.

The genes are TRBV7-9 and TRBJ2-1, with 10 bases fitting TRBD1. In germline, CDR1 is SEHNR, CDR2 FQNEAQ (reference sequence). After removal of 7 bases from V and 5 bases from J, the junction contained 2 bases not matched to a gene. The CDR3 has 13 amino acids. As DNA, the CDR3 is TGTGCCAGCACCGGACAGGGGGACAATGAGCAGTTCTTC. Translating gives CASTGQGDNEQFF.